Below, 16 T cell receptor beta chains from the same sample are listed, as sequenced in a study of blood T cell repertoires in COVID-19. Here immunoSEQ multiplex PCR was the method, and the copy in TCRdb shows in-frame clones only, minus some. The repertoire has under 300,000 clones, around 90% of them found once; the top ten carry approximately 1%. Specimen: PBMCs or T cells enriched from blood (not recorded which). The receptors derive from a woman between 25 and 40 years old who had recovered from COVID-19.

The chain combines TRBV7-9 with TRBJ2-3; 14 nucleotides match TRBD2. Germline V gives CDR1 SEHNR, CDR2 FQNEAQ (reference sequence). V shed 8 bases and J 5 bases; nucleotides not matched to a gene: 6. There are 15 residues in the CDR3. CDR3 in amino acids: CASRFGTSGGDTQYF. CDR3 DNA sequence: TGTGCCAGCCGATTCGGGACTAGCGGGGGAGATACGCAGTATTTT.

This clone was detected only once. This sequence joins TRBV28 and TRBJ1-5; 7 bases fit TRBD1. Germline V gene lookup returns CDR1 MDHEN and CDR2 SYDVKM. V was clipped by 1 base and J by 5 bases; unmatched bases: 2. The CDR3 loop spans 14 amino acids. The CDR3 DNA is TGTGCCAGCAGTTTATTCAGGGGGGATCAGCCCCAGCATTTT. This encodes CASSLFRGDQPQHF.

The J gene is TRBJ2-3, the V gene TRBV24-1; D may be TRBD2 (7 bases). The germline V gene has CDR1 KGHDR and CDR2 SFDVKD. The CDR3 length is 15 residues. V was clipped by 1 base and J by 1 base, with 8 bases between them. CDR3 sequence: CATSDLGGGTDTQYF. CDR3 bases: TGTGCCACCAGTGATTTAGGGGGGGGCACAGATACGCAGTATTTT.

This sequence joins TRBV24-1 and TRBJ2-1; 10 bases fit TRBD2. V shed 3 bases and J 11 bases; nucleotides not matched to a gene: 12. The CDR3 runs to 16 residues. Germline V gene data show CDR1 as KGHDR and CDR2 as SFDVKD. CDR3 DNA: TGTGCCACCAGTGATCCAGGACTAGCGGATTACAGGCAGCAGTTCTTC. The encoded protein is CATSDPGLADYRQQFF.

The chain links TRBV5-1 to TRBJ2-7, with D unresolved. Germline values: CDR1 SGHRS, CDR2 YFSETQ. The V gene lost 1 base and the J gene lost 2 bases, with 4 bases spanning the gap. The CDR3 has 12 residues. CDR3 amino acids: CASSLPAYEQYF. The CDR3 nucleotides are TGCGCCAGCAGCTTGCCGGCCTACGAGCAGTACTTC.

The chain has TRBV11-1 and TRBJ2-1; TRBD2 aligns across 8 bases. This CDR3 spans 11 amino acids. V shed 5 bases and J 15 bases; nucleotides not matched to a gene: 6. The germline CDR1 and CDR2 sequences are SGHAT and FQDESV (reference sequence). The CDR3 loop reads CASSPRTSLFF. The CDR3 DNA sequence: TGTGCCAGCAGCCCGAGGACTAGCTTGTTCTTC.

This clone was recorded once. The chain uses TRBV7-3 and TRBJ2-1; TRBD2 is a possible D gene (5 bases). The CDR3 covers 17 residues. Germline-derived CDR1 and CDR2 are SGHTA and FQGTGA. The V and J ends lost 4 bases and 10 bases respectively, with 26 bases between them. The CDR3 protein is CASSSQSAGLALGEQFF. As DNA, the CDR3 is TGTGCCAGCAGCTCGCAAAGTGCCGGACTCGCCCTGGGGGAGCAGTTCTTC.

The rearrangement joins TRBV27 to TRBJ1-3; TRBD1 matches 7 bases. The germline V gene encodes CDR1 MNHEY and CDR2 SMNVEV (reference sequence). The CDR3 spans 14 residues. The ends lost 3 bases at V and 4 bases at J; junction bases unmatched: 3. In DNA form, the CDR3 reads TGTGCCAGCAGTTTCAGAGGGGGCGGAAACACCATATATTTT. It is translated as CASSFRGGGNTIYF.

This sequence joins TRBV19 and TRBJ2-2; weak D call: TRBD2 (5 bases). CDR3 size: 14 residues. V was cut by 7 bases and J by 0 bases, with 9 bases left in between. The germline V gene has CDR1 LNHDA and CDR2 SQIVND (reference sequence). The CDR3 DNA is TGTGCCAGTAAAGCGAGGGCGAACACCGGGGAGCTGTTTTTT. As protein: CASKARANTGELFF.

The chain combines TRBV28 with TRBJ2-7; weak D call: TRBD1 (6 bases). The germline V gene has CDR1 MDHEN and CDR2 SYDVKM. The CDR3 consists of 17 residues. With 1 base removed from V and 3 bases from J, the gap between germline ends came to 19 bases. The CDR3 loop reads CASSLSVGLDRSYEQYF. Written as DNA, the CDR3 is TGTGCCAGCAGTTTATCGGTTGGATTGGACAGAAGCTACGAGCAGTACTTC.

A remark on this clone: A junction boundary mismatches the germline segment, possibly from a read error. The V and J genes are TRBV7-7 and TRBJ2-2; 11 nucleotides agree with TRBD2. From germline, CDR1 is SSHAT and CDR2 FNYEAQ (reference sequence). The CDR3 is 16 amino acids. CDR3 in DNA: TGTGCTAGCAGCTCCCATAGCGGGGGGGCCACCGGGGAGCTGTTTTTT. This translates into CASSSHSGGATGELFF.

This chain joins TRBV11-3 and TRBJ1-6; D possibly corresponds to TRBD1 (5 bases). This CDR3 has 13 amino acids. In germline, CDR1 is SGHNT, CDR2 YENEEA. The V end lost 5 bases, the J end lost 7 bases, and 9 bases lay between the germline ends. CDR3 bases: TGTGCCAGCAGCCCTGCAGGGAATTCACCCCTCCACTTT. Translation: CASSPAGNSPLHF. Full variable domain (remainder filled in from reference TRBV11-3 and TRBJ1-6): EAGVVQSPRYKIIEKKQPVAFWCNPISGHNTLYWYLQNLGQGPELLIRYENEEAVDDSQLPKDRFSAERLKGVDSTLKIQPAELGDSAVYLCASSPAGNSPLHFGNGTRLTVT.

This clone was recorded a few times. The CDR3 nucleotides read TGTGCCAGCAGTTTAGCGGCGCAAGGCACAGATACGCAGTATTTT. Its protein is CASSLAAQGTDTQYF. The chain is built from TRBV27 and TRBJ2-3; no definite D call. CDR1 is MNHEY, CDR2 SMNVEV, per germline (reference sequence). V shed 2 bases and J shed 1 base, with 10 bases lying between them. The CDR3 is made up of 15 amino acids.

This CDR3 is CASSLLSRQGNTEAFF. The CDR3 region has the DNA TGTGCCAGCAGCTTACTCAGTAGACAGGGGAACACTGAAGCTTTCTTT. The V gene is TRBV11-3, the J gene TRBJ1-1, with 7 bases matching TRBD1. Germline assignment: CDR1 SGHNT and CDR2 YENEEA. The CDR3 runs to 16 residues. J gave up 1 base and V 2 bases, and 7 bases lay outside the gene matches.

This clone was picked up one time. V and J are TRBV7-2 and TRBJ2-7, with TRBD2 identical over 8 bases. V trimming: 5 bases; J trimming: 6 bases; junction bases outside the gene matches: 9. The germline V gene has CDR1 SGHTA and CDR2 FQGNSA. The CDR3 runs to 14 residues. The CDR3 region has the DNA TGTGCCAGCAGCCCTACCGGGGGGGCGGGCGAGCAGTACTTC. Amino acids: CASSPTGGAGEQYF.

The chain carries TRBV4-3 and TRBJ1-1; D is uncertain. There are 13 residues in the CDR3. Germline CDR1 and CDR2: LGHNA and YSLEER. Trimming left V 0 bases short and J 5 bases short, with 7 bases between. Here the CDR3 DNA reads TGCGCCAGCAGCCAAGATCGAGAGACTGAAGCTTTCTTT. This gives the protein CASSQDRETEAFF.